The 10 T cell receptor beta chains below come from one sample, sequenced in a study of blood T cell repertoires in COVID-19 (dated by TCRdb to about 2020). Library method: the immunoSEQ multiplex PCR assay. Drawn from immuneACCESS, this table holds only the in-frame rearrangements with V and J called that TCRdb kept. Clones are partly lost; checked studies trace under half to an unresolved V gene and leave the rest unexplained. Recorded for this sample are 250,000 to 350,000 clones; 85% to 90% of them occurred a single time. The ten largest clones represent 6% to 8% of the sample. Sample: peripheral blood. These receptors were obtained from a woman aged 50 to 60 with COVID-19, enrolled during active disease.

The V and J genes are TRBV9 and TRBJ1-3; D remains unclear. Germline V gives CDR1 SGDLS, CDR2 YYNGEE. V dropped 2 bases and J dropped 0 bases, with 15 bases sitting between them. The CDR3 totals 17 residues. The CDR3 region is CASSVGDGYYSGNTIYF. The CDR3 nucleotides are TGTGCCAGCAGCGTCGGAGACGGGTATTACTCTGGAAACACCATATATTTT.

The chain is built from TRBV16 and TRBJ1-1; 8 bases map to TRBD1. V trimming: 5 bases; J trimming: 1 base; junction bases outside the gene matches: 0. There are 13 residues in the CDR3. The germline V gene has CDR1 KGHSY and CDR2 FQNENV. Here the CDR3 reads CASSGQGNTEAFF. The CDR3, as DNA: TGTGCCAGCAGCGGACAGGGGAACACTGAAGCTTTCTTT.

V is TRBV11-2 and J is TRBJ2-5; 10 bases fit TRBD2. CDR1 is SGHAT and CDR2 is FQNNGV in the germline V gene. The ends lost 2 bases at V and 4 bases at J; junction bases unmatched: 10. The length of the CDR3 is 17 residues. CDR3 residues: CASSLLAGVLVGETQYF. The CDR3 coding sequence is TGTGCCAGCAGCTTACTAGCGGGAGTATTGGTAGGAGAGACCCAGTACTTC.

The V call is TRBV5-4, the J call TRBJ2-4; 9 bases match TRBD2. The V and J ends lost 3 bases and 3 bases, in that order; junction bases with no gene match: 7. The CDR3 spans 16 residues. Germline-derived CDR1 and CDR2 are SGHNT and YYREEE (reference sequence). The CDR3 nucleotides are TGTGCCAGCAGCTCTATAGCGGGAGCGGTCAAAAACATTCAGTACTTC. Its protein is CASSSIAGAVKNIQYF.

This chain uses TRBV12-3 or TRBV12-4 with TRBJ2-1; 10 nucleotides agree with TRBD1. This CDR3 is 13 amino acids long. Losses at the gene ends were 6 bases for V and 7 bases for J; bases not matched to a gene: 3. The CDR3 nucleotides are TGTGCCAGCAGACCGGGACAGGGGAATGAGCAGTTCTTC. Amino acids: CASRPGQGNEQFF.

V usage is TRBV6-5 and J usage is TRBJ2-1, with D perhaps TRBD2 (5 bases). Looked up from germline, CDR1 is MNHEY and CDR2 is SVGAGI. The CDR3 totals 14 residues. V lost 7 bases to trimming and J lost 9 bases, with 19 bases between them. The CDR3 bases are TGTGCCAGCATCCCGGTCGGACCACTAGGTGAGCAGTTCTTC. Its translation is CASIPVGPLGEQFF.

The rearrangement links TRBV30 to TRBJ1-4; D gene unclear. The germline CDR1 and CDR2 sequences are GTSNPN and SVGIG (reference sequence). This CDR3 contains 15 residues. Trimming cost V 0 bases and J 4 bases, with 12 bases left between them. CDR3 residues: CAWSVLGTSNEKLFF. As DNA, the CDR3 is TGTGCCTGGAGTGTACTGGGCACGAGTAATGAAAAACTGTTTTTT.

V usage is TRBV14 and J usage is TRBJ1-5; 8 nucleotides line up with TRBD1. The V gene's germline CDR1 is SGHDN and CDR2 FVKESK. The length of the CDR3 is 16 residues. With V trimmed by 1 base and J by 2 bases, 4 bases remained unmatched. CDR3 sequence reads: CASSQGGQGGNQPQHF. The CDR3 region has the DNA TGTGCCAGCAGCCAAGGCGGACAGGGAGGCAATCAGCCCCAGCATTTT.

This chain connects TRBV19 to TRBJ1-1, with no clear D. CDR3 length equals 14 residues. Trimming left V 2 bases short and J 2 bases short, with 9 bases between. Germline V lookup: CDR1 LNHDA, CDR2 SQIVND (reference sequence). Written as DNA, the CDR3 is TGTGCCAGTAGTATAAAAACGGTAAACACTGAAGCTTTCTTT. Its translation: CASSIKTVNTEAFF.

The CDR3 reads CASRRTYGGVNTEAFF. CDR3 DNA sequence: TGTGCCAGCAGACGGACTTACGGTGGGGTGAACACTGAAGCTTTCTTT. This sequence joins TRBV13 and TRBJ1-1; D not resolved. Germline V CDR1 and CDR2: PRHDT, FYEKMQ (reference sequence). V lost 6 bases and J 0 bases, leaving 17 bases between the germline ends. The CDR3 extends over 16 amino acids. Looking up the rest from reference TRBV13 and TRBJ1-1 gives the full variable domain: AAGVIQSPRHLIKEKRETATLKCYPIPRHDTVYWYQQGPGQDPQFLISFYEKMQSDKGSIPDRFSAQQFSDYHSELNMSSLELGDSALYFCASRRTYGGVNTEAFFGQGTRLTVV.